These 15 T cell receptor beta chains were sequenced from one sample in a study of cytotoxic CD8 clonotypes in ibrutinib-treated CLL. TCRdb keeps only in-frame clones here, not all; method: immunoSEQ multiplex PCR. The sample carries about 39,000 clones, approximately 71% recorded once. This specimen was PBMCs, taken at disease progression, from a patient treated with ibrutinib. The receptors here all came from a human donor with chronic lymphocytic leukemia.

This clone was seen a handful of times. The chain links TRBV6-1 to TRBJ2-7; 7 nucleotides match TRBD1. The CDR3 extends over 15 amino acids. The V and J ends lost 7 bases and 3 bases, in that order; junction bases with no gene match: 12. The germline gives CDR1 MNHNS, CDR2 SASEGT. This CDR3 reads CASIPGGQKVYEQYF. The CDR3 DNA reads TGTGCCAGCATACCTGGGGGACAGAAGGTCTACGAGCAGTACTTC.

The chain combines TRBV7-8 with TRBJ2-7, with D tentatively TRBD1 (6 bases). Between the trimmed V and J ends, which lost 1 base and 3 bases, there was a span of 10 bases. The CDR3 spans 14 residues. Germline values: CDR1 SGHVS, CDR2 FQNEAQ. The CDR3 nucleotides are TGTGCCAGCAGCTTAGAGGGCAGGGGCTACGAGCAGTACTTC. Its translation: CASSLEGRGYEQYF.

This clone turned up a few times. The V call is TRBV30, the J call TRBJ2-1, with unresolved D. This CDR3 is 13 amino acids long. V was pared by 0 bases and J by 9 bases, with 12 bases between. Germline-derived CDR1 and CDR2 are GTSNPN and SVGIG (reference sequence). The CDR3, as DNA: TGTGCCTGGAGTGTCGATACACGCACTGAGCAGTTCTTC. Its translation is CAWSVDTRTEQFF. Looking up the rest from reference TRBV30 and TRBJ2-1 gives the full variable domain: SQTIHQWPATLVQPVGSPLSLECTVEGTSNPNLYWYRQAAGRGLQLLFYSVGIGQISSEVPQNLSASRPQDRQFILSSKKLLLSDSGFYLCAWSVDTRTEQFFGPGTRLTVL.

This clone was seen more than once but under ten times. The chain employs TRBV7-2 and TRBJ2-7; the D is unclear. Per the germline V gene, CDR1 is SGHTA and CDR2 is FQGNSA. V was clipped by 2 bases and J by 7 bases, with 21 bases between them. The CDR3 runs 16 residues. The CDR3 DNA sequence: TGTGCCAGCAGCTTAAGCCCCTCTGGCACTTACGGGGAGCAGTACTTC. Translating gives CASSLSPSGTYGEQYF.

This clone was detected only a few times. J is TRBJ1-2 and V is TRBV30, with a weak D call TRBD1 (5 bases). V lost 2 bases, J lost 3 bases, and 13 bases lay in between. Germline CDR1 reads GTSNPN; CDR2 reads SVGIG (reference sequence). This CDR3 has 14 residues. The CDR3 sequence: CAWSPQGAYYGYTF. CDR3 DNA sequence: TGTGCCTGGAGTCCCCAAGGGGCGTACTATGGCTACACCTTC. The whole variable domain, filled in from reference TRBV30 and TRBJ1-2, reads SQTIHQWPATLVQPVGSPLSLECTVEGTSNPNLYWYRQAAGRGLQLLFYSVGIGQISSEVPQNLSASRPQDRQFILSSKKLLLSDSGFYLCAWSPQGAYYGYTFGSGTRLTVV.

The rearrangement uses TRBV28 and TRBJ2-5; 7 bases agree with TRBD1. The V gene end was trimmed by 6 bases and the J gene end by 2 bases; junction bases not matched to a gene: 9. From germline, CDR1 is MDHEN and CDR2 SYDVKM. This CDR3 is built from 15 residues. The CDR3 bases are TGTGCCAGCAGGAGCCTAAGGGGGCGGCAAGAGACCCAGTACTTC. This translates into CASRSLRGRQETQYF.

The V and J genes are TRBV14 and TRBJ2-3; the match to TRBD2 covers 7 bases. The CDR3 has 17 residues. V was pared by 0 bases and J by 4 bases, with 10 bases of the junction left unmatched. Germline CDR1 and CDR2: SGHDN and FVKESK. This CDR3 reads CASSQDDAGAVADTQYF. The DNA of the CDR3 is TGTGCCAGCAGCCAAGATGATGCGGGAGCGGTCGCAGATACGCAGTATTTT.

The chain employs TRBV7-3 and TRBJ1-1; D unresolved. V was trimmed by 1 base and J by 1 base, leaving 4 bases between them. Germline V CDR1 and CDR2: SGHTA, FQGTGA. The CDR3 contains 13 residues. Here the CDR3 reads CASSLRKNTEAFF. DNA for the CDR3: TGTGCCAGCAGCTTAAGGAAGAACACTGAAGCTTTCTTT.

CDR3 residues: CASSWDAMNTEAFF. The CDR3 DNA reads TGTGCCAGCAGCTGGGACGCTATGAACACTGAAGCTTTCTTT. This sequence joins TRBV9 and TRBJ1-1; possibly TRBD1 for D (5 bases). The germline V and J ends were trimmed by 4 bases and 0 bases, with 10 bases remaining between them. This CDR3 contains 14 residues. Germline loops: CDR1 SGDLS, CDR2 YYNGEE. Combining the CDR3 with reference TRBV9 and TRBJ1-1 gives the whole variable domain DSGVTQTPKHLITATGQRVTLRCSPRSGDLSVYWYQQSLDQGLQFLIQYYNGEERAKGNILERFSAQQFPDLHSELNLSSLELGDSALYFCASSWDAMNTEAFFGQGTRLTVV.

The V and J genes are TRBV21-1 and TRBJ2-5. TRBV21-1 is a listed pseudogene. The CDR3 is made up of 12 amino acids. CDR3 coding DNA: TGTGCCAGCAGCAGGGTGTCAGAGACCCAGTACTTC. Encoded protein: CASSRVSETQYF.

The chain recombines TRBV4-1 with TRBJ1-2; D may be TRBD1 (5 bases). The CDR3 consists of 15 residues. CDR1 and CDR2 from the germline V gene are MGHRA and YSYEKL. Deletions cut 6 bases from V and 3 bases from J, with 17 bases between. CDR3 DNA sequence: TGCGCCAGCAGTTTGTATGGCAGGGCTGACTATGGCTACACCTTC. Protein sequence: CASSLYGRADYGYTF.

Only a few counts were recorded for this clone. The V call is TRBV6-1, the J call TRBJ2-1; 7 positions agree with TRBD2. This CDR3 is built from 16 residues. The trim removed 3 bases at V and 8 bases at J, leaving 13 bases unmatched. Germline CDR1 reads MNHNS; CDR2 reads SASEGT. Here the CDR3 reads CASSDPGLPSSDEQFF. For the CDR3, the DNA is TGTGCCAGCAGTGACCCGGGACTACCGTCTTCCGATGAGCAGTTCTTC.

This clone is deemed medium-sized. The gene calls are TRBV28 and TRBJ1-5; 7 bases fit TRBD1. V lost 8 bases, J lost 7 bases, and 14 bases stayed unmatched. Germline loops: CDR1 MDHEN, CDR2 SYDVKM. The CDR3 is 15 residues long. The CDR3 DNA reads as TGTGCCAGCTGGAGACAGGGAAATTTGGGGCAGCCCCAGCATTTT. It yields the protein CASWRQGNLGQPQHF. Full variable domain (rest looked up from reference TRBV28 and TRBJ1-5): DVKVTQSSRYLVKRTGEKVFLECVQDMDHENMFWYRQDPGLGLRLIYFSYDVKMKEKGDIPEGYSVSREKKERFSLILESASTNQTSMYLCASWRQGNLGQPQHFGDGTRLSIL.

V is TRBV10-2 and J is TRBJ2-1; 7 bases are shared with TRBD2. Germline CDR1 and CDR2: WSHSY and SAAADI. With 8 bases clipped from V and 1 base from J, the junction kept 5 bases outside the gene matches. The CDR3 runs to 14 residues. CDR3 sequence reads: CASEGLPSYNEQFF. CDR3 DNA sequence: TGCGCCAGCGAGGGACTACCTTCCTACAATGAGCAGTTCTTC.

This chain connects TRBV7-6 to TRBJ2-1, with D tentatively TRBD1 (5 bases). Between the trimmed V and J ends, which lost 5 bases and 0 bases, there was a span of 11 bases. The CDR3 consists of 15 residues. Germline CDR1 SGHVS, CDR2 FNYEAQ. The CDR3 DNA sequence: TGTGCCAGCAGCATAGACCAGGGCTCCTACAATGAGCAGTTCTTC. It encodes CASSIDQGSYNEQFF.